This T cell receptor (beta chain) is from a study of human T cells and chemical hapten exposure. Background on the study: Minor pooled library volume differences mainly drove per-sample TCR yield variation.

This clonotype was counted a few times. Its antigen is not known. Whole-study findings and limits: Once DPC sensitization occurred, TCRs above 1 in 1000 frequency showed no change.

The library put unique molecular identifiers onto individual cDNA molecules. Original methodology: Samples held a median of about 94,000 TCRs, range about 23,224–750,000. A single record per CDR3 protein comes from TCRdb applying MiXCR to the 5' RACE reads. The V and J calls follow TCRdb's processing rather than the paper's. The sample holds about 120,000 distinct CDR3 sequences, approximately 19% seen once. The study extracted total RNA from unfractionated whole blood. The CDR3 consists of 13 residues. The V gene lost 6 bases and the J gene lost 8 bases, with 16 bases spanning the gap. Germline V gene lookup returns CDR1 MNHEY and CDR2 SVGAGI.

This chain connects TRBV6-5 to TRBJ1-1; possibly TRBD1 for D (5 bases). This TCR was recovered from a human donor in good health. The CDR3 is CASRHGTTLEAFF. DNA for the CDR3: TGTGCCAGCAGACACGGGACTACCCTCGAAGCTTTCTTT.